Given below is one T cell receptor (beta chain) in context. Antigen unknown. TCRdb keeps only in-frame clones here, not all; method: immunoSEQ multiplex PCR. The sample consists of 70,000 to 100,000 clones, approximately 90% of them appearing once. The data were taken from a study of identifying expanded T cells in peripheral blood. Points from the study as a whole: Technical replicates showed about 1.2 changed clones; two weeks about 16.4; four weeks 19. Variance in clone template counts between two-week samples significantly increased with total template count across all healthy donors.

No infections or other immune events were documented during collection. The receptor's source is a person between 18 and 75 years old in good health. Sequenced: blood.

The CDR3 is CASSSAGGEQFF. CDR3 in DNA: TGTGCCAGCAGTTCTGCCGGGGGGGAGCAGTTCTTC. The genes are TRBV28 and TRBJ2-1; 7 bases map to TRBD2. V was pared by 4 bases and J by 10 bases, with 4 bases of the junction left unmatched. CDR1 is MDHEN and CDR2 is SYDVKM in the germline V gene. The CDR3 is 12 residues long.